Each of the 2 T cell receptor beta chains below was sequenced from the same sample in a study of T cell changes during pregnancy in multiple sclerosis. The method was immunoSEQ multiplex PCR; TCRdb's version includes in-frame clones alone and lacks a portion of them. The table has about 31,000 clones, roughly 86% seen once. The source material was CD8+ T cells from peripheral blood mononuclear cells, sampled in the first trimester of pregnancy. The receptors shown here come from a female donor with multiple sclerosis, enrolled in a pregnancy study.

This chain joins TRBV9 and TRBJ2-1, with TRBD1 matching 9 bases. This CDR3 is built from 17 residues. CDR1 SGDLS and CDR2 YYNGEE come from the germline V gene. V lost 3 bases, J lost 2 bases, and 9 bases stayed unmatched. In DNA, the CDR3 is TGTGCCAGCAGCGACCCCGGAGACAGGGGGACCTACAATGAGCAGTTCTTC. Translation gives CASSDPGDRGTYNEQFF.

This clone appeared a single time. The CDR3 is CASSQGAGNQPQHF. CDR3 DNA sequence: TGTGCCAGCAGCCAGGGGGCTGGCAATCAGCCCCAGCATTTT. The rearrangement joins TRBV7-8 to TRBJ1-5; 8 positions agree with TRBD1. V lost 5 bases to trimming and J lost 2 bases; unmatched junction nucleotides: 2. Germline CDR1 and CDR2: SGHVS and FQNEAQ. CDR3 length equals 14 residues.